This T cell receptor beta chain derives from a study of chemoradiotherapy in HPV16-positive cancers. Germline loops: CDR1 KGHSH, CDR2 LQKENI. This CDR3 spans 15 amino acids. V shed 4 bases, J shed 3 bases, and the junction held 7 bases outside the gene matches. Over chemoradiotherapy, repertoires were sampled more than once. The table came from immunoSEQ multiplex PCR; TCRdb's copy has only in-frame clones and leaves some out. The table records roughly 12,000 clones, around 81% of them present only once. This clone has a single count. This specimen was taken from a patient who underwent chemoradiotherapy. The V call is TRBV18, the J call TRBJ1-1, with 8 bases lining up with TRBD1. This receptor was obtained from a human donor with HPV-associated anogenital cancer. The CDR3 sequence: CASSRGQVEDTEAFF. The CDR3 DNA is TGTGCCAGCTCACGGGGACAGGTTGAAGACACTGAAGCTTTCTTT. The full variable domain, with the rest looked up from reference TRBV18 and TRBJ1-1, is NAGVMQNPRHLVRRRGQEARLRCSPMKGHSHVYWYRQLPEEGLKFMVYLQKENIIDESGMPKERFSAEFPKEGPSILRIQQVVRGDSAAYFCASSRGQVEDTEAFFGQGTRLTVV.